Below are 8 T cell receptor beta chains sequenced from a single sample in a study of cytomegalovirus exposure and HLA in healthy donors. With 60 Vbeta and 13 Jbeta primers, the PCR was carried out. The data were produced by immunoSEQ multiplex PCR, yet TCRdb's version contains in-frame clones alone and is incomplete. The sample carries some 150,000 clones, around 73% recorded once. Sequenced sample: PBMCs. These receptors were taken from a male donor in good health and CMV-seronegative.

The V call is TRBV4-2, the J call TRBJ2-3; 9 positions match TRBD2. V was pared by 1 base and J by 1 base, with 3 bases of the junction left unmatched. The CDR3 contains 16 residues. Per the germline V gene, CDR1 is LGHNA and CDR2 is YNFKEQ. The CDR3 DNA reads as TGTGCCAGCAGCCAAGTTGGCGGGAGGGGCACAGATACGCAGTATTTT. As protein: CASSQVGGRGTDTQYF.

This clone was observed a handful of times. The chain has TRBV27 and TRBJ1-6; 7 bases are a match to TRBD1. The CDR3 sequence is 16 residues long. The V gene end was trimmed by 4 bases and the J gene end by 3 bases; junction bases not matched to a gene: 6. Per the germline V gene, CDR1 is MNHEY and CDR2 is SMNVEV (reference sequence). The CDR3 spells CASSSPGGDYNSPLHF. CDR3 DNA: TGTGCCAGCAGTTCCCCAGGGGGAGACTATAATTCACCCCTCCACTTT.

The chain uses TRBV7-2 and TRBJ1-1, with D unresolved. Trimming removed 6 bases from V and 1 base from J, with 9 bases in between. The length of the CDR3 is 13 residues. Germline CDR1 and CDR2: SGHTA and FQGNSA. In DNA form, the CDR3 reads TGTGCCAGCAGAGTTGACACGAACACTGAAGCTTTCTTT. Translation gives CASRVDTNTEAFF.

This clone was observed a handful of times. The chain uses TRBV7-2 and TRBJ2-3; 8 nucleotides agree with TRBD2. Germline-derived CDR1 and CDR2 are SGHTA and FQGNSA. This CDR3 contains 16 residues. V was clipped by 2 bases and J by 6 bases; unmatched bases: 10. CDR3 nucleotide sequence: TGTGCCAGCAGCTTATTTCGGCGGGAGGTACCGGATACGCAGTATTTT. This gives the protein CASSLFRREVPDTQYF. The whole variable domain, remainder taken from reference TRBV7-2 and TRBJ2-3, is GAGVSQSPSNKVTEKGKDVELRCDPISGHTALYWYRQSLGQGLEFLIYFQGNSAPDKSGLPSDRFSAERTGGSVSTLTIQRTQQEDSAVYLCASSLFRREVPDTQYFGPGTRLTVL.

The rearrangement links TRBV29-1 to TRBJ1-1; D unclear. The CDR3 length is 13 residues. Trimming stripped 7 bases from V and 4 bases from J, with 16 bases between. Germline V gene data show CDR1 as SQVTM and CDR2 as ANQGSEA. The CDR3 sequence is CSACRGECTEAFF. CDR3 in DNA: TGCAGCGCCTGTCGGGGTGAGTGCACTGAAGCTTTCTTT. Based on the CDR3 plus reference TRBV29-1 and TRBJ1-1, the full variable domain is SAVISQKPSRDICQRGTSLTIQCQVDSQVTMMFWYRQQPGQSLTLIATANQGSEATYESGFVIDKFPISRPNLTFSTLTVSNMSPEDSSIYLCSACRGECTEAFFGQGTRLTVV.

The chain uses TRBV7-3 and TRBJ2-3; 7 nucleotides align to TRBD2. J was trimmed by 5 bases and V by 3 bases; bases with no gene match: 2. This CDR3 is 13 amino acids long. Germline V gives CDR1 SGHTA, CDR2 FQGTGA. Here the CDR3 reads CASSLRERDTQYF. DNA for the CDR3: TGTGCCAGCAGCTTGCGGGAGAGAGATACGCAGTATTTT. The full variable domain, rest sourced from reference TRBV7-3 and TRBJ2-3, is GAGVSQTPSNKVTEKGKYVELRCDPISGHTALYWYRQSLGQGPEFLIYFQGTGAADDSGLPNDRFFAVRPEGSVSTLKIQRTERGDSAVYLCASSLRERDTQYFGPGTRLTVL.

The rearrangement links TRBV30 to TRBJ2-7; 8 nucleotides line up with TRBD1. The junction had 1 base not matched to a gene; V was cut back by 0 bases and J by 3 bases. This CDR3 has 13 amino acids. Germline V gene lookup returns CDR1 GTSNPN and CDR2 SVGIG (reference sequence). CDR3 sequence: CAWSVTGGYEQYF. For the CDR3, the DNA is TGTGCCTGGAGTGTAACAGGGGGCTACGAGCAGTACTTC.

The chain combines TRBV5-6 with TRBJ2-7; D is unresolved. Germline CDR1 reads SGHDT; CDR2 reads YYEEEE. This CDR3 comprises 11 residues. Trimming shortened V by 0 bases and J by 6 bases, and 4 bases separated the two germline ends. The chain's CDR3 is CASSLVSEQYF. The DNA for the CDR3 is TGTGCCAGCAGCTTGGTGAGCGAGCAGTACTTC.